The 17 T cell receptor beta chains presented below share a single source sample, sequenced in a study of blood T cell repertoires in COVID-19. Sequencing was performed with immunoSEQ multiplex PCR; in TCRdb, only in-frame clones are kept and a portion is missing. The sample gives about 200,000 clones, nearly 90% of which show up once; 15% to 20% is in the top ten. Sequencing was done on a sample of peripheral blood. Source of these receptors: a man in his fifties with COVID-19, enrolled during active disease.

The chain carries TRBV28 and TRBJ2-1; 8 bases fit TRBD1. The J segment lost 4 bases and the V segment lost 5 bases, leaving 4 bases of the junction unmatched. Germline V CDR1 and CDR2: MDHEN, SYDVKM. The CDR3 runs 14 residues. The DNA for the CDR3 is TGTGCCAGCAGTCCAACAGGGGGGTACAATGAGCAGTTCTTC. Encoded protein: CASSPTGGYNEQFF.

In this sample, this clone turned up once. The chain couples TRBV2 to TRBJ2-5, with 9 nucleotides matching TRBD1. Germline values: CDR1 SNHLY, CDR2 FYNNEI. This CDR3 has 13 residues. The junction had 1 base not matched to a gene; V was cut back by 6 bases and J by 2 bases. The CDR3 DNA follows: TGTGCCAGCAGGGGGACAGGGCAAGAGACCCAGTACTTC. Amino acids: CASRGTGQETQYF.

This sequence joins TRBV24-1 and TRBJ2-7; D may be TRBD1 (6 bases). Per the germline V gene, CDR1 is KGHDR and CDR2 is SFDVKD. This CDR3 is 12 amino acids long. The V end lost 7 bases, the J end lost 3 bases, and 9 bases lay between the germline ends. This chain's CDR3 is CATSGQNYEQYF. The DNA for the CDR3 is TGTGCCACCAGCGGACAGAACTACGAGCAGTACTTC.

This rearrangement joins TRBV6-2 or TRBV6-3 to TRBJ2-1; the match to TRBD2 covers 13 bases. CDR3 length: 15 residues. J gave up 6 bases and V 6 bases, and 5 bases lay outside the gene matches. Germline CDR1 MNHEY, CDR2 SVGEGT. The CDR3 nucleotides read TGTGCCAGCAGCTCGGGACTAGCGGGGCGCAATGAGCAGTTCTTC. It encodes CASSSGLAGRNEQFF.

This chain joins TRBV5-1 and TRBJ2-7; 12 bases map to TRBD2. Trimming removed 8 bases from V and 5 bases from J; junction bases left unmatched: 11. CDR3 length: 15 residues. Germline CDR1 is SGHRS and CDR2 is YFSETQ. In DNA form, the CDR3 reads TGCGCCAGTCGATACGGACTAGCGGGAATCGACGAGCAGTACTTC. Translation: CASRYGLAGIDEQYF. Full variable domain (remainder filled in from reference TRBV5-1 and TRBJ2-7): KAGVTQTPRYLIKTRGQQVTLSCSPISGHRSVSWYQQTPGQGLQFLFEYFSETQRNKGNFPGRFSGRQFSNSRSEMNVSTLELGDSALYLCASRYGLAGIDEQYFGPGTRLTVT.

V is TRBV27 and J is TRBJ1-1; D is undetermined. The V and J ends lost 5 bases and 4 bases respectively, with 14 bases between them. Germline lookup yields CDR1 MNHEY and CDR2 SMNVEV (reference sequence). The CDR3 sequence is 14 residues long. The CDR3 nucleotides read TGTGCCAGCAGTCCCCAGGAGGGCCCCACTGAAGCTTTCTTT. It specifies CASSPQEGPTEAFF.

This clone is a singleton in its sample. This rearrangement joins TRBV3-1 (or the pseudogene TRBV3-2) to TRBJ2-3, with 7 bases fitting TRBD1. Germline V gene sequence: CDR1 LGHDT, CDR2 YNNKEL (reference sequence). This CDR3 spans 14 amino acids. V lost 3 bases and J lost 14; bases outside the gene matches: 14. CDR3 coding DNA: TGTGCCAGCAGCCAGGCCGGGACAGAGCTCCTAGTGTATTTT. Translation: CASSQAGTELLVYF.

This chain's CDR3 is CASKDRGVGELFF. The CDR3 DNA reads TGTGCCAGCAAGGACAGGGGGGTCGGGGAGCTGTTTTTT. The chain is built from TRBV2 and TRBJ2-2; 10 bases align to TRBD1. V gave up 7 bases and J gave up 7 bases; unmatched junction bases: 3. The germline V gene has CDR1 SNHLY and CDR2 FYNNEI. CDR3 length: 13 residues. Variable domain in full (rest from reference TRBV2 and TRBJ2-2): EPEVTQTPSHQVTQMGQEVILRCVPISNHLYFYWYRQILGQKVEFLVSFYNNEISEKSEIFDDQFSVERPDGSNFTLKIRSTKLEDSAMYFCASKDRGVGELFFGEGSRLTVL.

The J gene is TRBJ2-5, the V gene TRBV7-2; TRBD2 matches at 11 bases. Germline CDR1 and CDR2: SGHTA and FQGNSA. With 1 base clipped from V and 1 base from J, the junction kept 8 bases outside the gene matches. The CDR3 consists of 18 residues. CDR3 in amino acids: CASSLVAGGPGAQETQYF. The CDR3, as DNA: TGTGCCAGCAGCTTAGTAGCGGGGGGGCCGGGTGCCCAAGAGACCCAGTACTTC.

V is TRBV6-5 and J is TRBJ2-3; the match to TRBD2 covers 7 bases. Per germline, CDR1 MNHEY and CDR2 SVGAGI. The CDR3 totals 15 residues. The V and J ends lost 6 bases and 5 bases, in that order; junction bases with no gene match: 11. The CDR3: CASRGEGRGQDTQYF. CDR3 bases: TGTGCCAGCAGGGGGGAGGGGAGGGGTCAAGATACGCAGTATTTT.

V gene TRBV2 combines with J gene TRBJ2-3, with 11 bases fitting TRBD1. The V segment lost 6 bases and the J segment 5 bases; nucleotides outside the gene matches: 4. Germline V CDR1 and CDR2: SNHLY, FYNNEI. This CDR3 contains 14 residues. CDR3 loop: CASSGTGGEDTQYF. The CDR3 DNA follows: TGTGCCAGCAGCGGGACAGGGGGTGAAGATACGCAGTATTTT.

The chain employs TRBV10-3 and TRBJ1-2; 8 bases match TRBD1. Germline trimming cut 3 bases from V and 4 bases from J; bases unmatched to any gene: 4. The CDR3 covers 14 residues. CDR1 and CDR2 (germline): ENHRY, SYGVKD. For the CDR3, the DNA is TGTGCCATCAGTGACCTGGACAGGGTCTATGGCTACACCTTC. Its translation: CAISDLDRVYGYTF.

This chain joins TRBV15 and TRBJ2-3; D might be TRBD2 (5 bases). Trimming shortened V by 5 bases and J by 2 bases, and 17 bases separated the two germline ends. The CDR3 sequence is 16 residues long. Germline CDR1 LNHNV, CDR2 YYDKDF (reference sequence). The chain's CDR3 is CATSGRLPGNTDTQYF. CDR3 coding DNA: TGTGCCACCAGCGGGAGACTACCCGGAAACACAGATACGCAGTATTTT.

The chain has TRBV5-1 and TRBJ2-7; TRBD2 matches 9 bases. The CDR3 is 16 residues long. J lost 4 bases, V lost 0 bases, and 8 bases had no gene match. Per the germline V gene, CDR1 is SGHRS and CDR2 is YFSETQ. Here the CDR3 reads CASSLGVAGVVYEQYF. The CDR3 DNA follows: TGCGCCAGCAGCTTGGGGGTAGCGGGAGTTGTATACGAGCAGTACTTC.

The chain has TRBV7-6 and TRBJ2-5, with TRBD1 identical over 8 bases. The CDR3 totals 16 residues. Germline assignment: CDR1 SGHVS and CDR2 FNYEAQ. The ends lost 5 bases at V and 2 bases at J; junction bases unmatched: 10. For the CDR3, the DNA is TGTGCCAGCAGCCCAGGACAGGGTATCTTACAAGAGACCCAGTACTTC. Translation: CASSPGQGILQETQYF.

V and J are TRBV19 and TRBJ2-4, with TRBD2 identical over 9 bases. Germline assignment: CDR1 LNHDA and CDR2 SQIVND (reference sequence). The CDR3 totals 16 residues. V gave up 5 bases and J gave up 3 bases; unmatched junction bases: 8. As DNA, the CDR3 is TGTGCCAGTAGTCTCGGGCGGGGGGGCGGCAAAAACATTCAGTACTTC. Translating it yields CASSLGRGGGKNIQYF. The full variable domain, rest sourced from reference TRBV19 and TRBJ2-4, is DGGITQSPKYLFRKEGQNVTLSCEQNLNHDAMYWYRQDPGQGLRLIYYSQIVNDFQKGDIAEGYSVSREKKESFPLTVTSAQKNPTAFYLCASSLGRGGGKNIQYFGAGTRLSVL.

The chain employs TRBV21-1 and TRBJ2-3; the listed D gene, TRBD2, was not tested against the DNA. TRBV21-1 constitutes a pseudogene. CDR3 length: 16 amino acids. This chain's CDR3 is CASSSALAGSVDTQYF. For the CDR3, the DNA is TGTGCCAGCAGCTCCGCCTTAGCGGGGAGTGTTGATACGCAGTATTTT.